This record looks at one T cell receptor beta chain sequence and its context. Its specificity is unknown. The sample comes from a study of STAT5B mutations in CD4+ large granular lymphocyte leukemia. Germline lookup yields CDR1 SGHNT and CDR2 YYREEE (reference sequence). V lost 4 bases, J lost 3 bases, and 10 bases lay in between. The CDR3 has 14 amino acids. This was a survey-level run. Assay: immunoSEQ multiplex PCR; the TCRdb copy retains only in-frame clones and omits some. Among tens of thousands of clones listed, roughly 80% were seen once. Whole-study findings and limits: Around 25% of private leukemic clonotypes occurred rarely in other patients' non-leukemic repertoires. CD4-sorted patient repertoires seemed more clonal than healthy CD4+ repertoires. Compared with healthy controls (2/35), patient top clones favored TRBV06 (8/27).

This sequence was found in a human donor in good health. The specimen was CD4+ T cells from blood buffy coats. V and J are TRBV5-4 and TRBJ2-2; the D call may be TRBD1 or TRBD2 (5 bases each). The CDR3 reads CASSPGDHTGELFF. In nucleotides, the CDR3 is TGTGCCAGCAGCCCTGGGGACCACACCGGGGAGCTGTTTTTT.